This TCR beta chain was sequenced for a study of cytomegalovirus exposure and HLA in healthy donors. Use of 60 Vbeta and 13 Jbeta primers characterized the PCR. Some clones are missing from TCRdb's copy, which holds only in-frame ones; the method was immunoSEQ multiplex PCR. The table lists about 200,000 clones, 70% to 80% of them singletons. The CDR3 sequence is 16 residues long. The J segment lost 0 bases and the V segment lost 4 bases, leaving 4 bases of the junction unmatched. CDR1 is MGHRA and CDR2 is YSYEKL in the germline V gene. This clone appeared a few times. The gene calls are TRBV4-1 and TRBJ2-4, with 9 bases identical to TRBD2. The sample was PBMCs. The TCR was taken from a woman in her thirties in good health and CMV-seropositive. CDR3 sequence reads: CASSLGSGRAKNIQYF. The CDR3 bases are TGCGCCAGCAGCCTAGGTAGCGGGAGAGCCAAAAACATTCAGTACTTC.